Following are 2 T cell receptor beta chains from one sample sequenced in a study of memory CD4+ T cells and cytomegalovirus serostatus. TCRdb's copy holds only in-frame clones and misses some; the assay was immunoSEQ multiplex PCR. Found here are around 50,000 clones, around 82% of them singletons; the top ten hold roughly 0.71%. The sort gate was single viable CD3+CD4+CD8-CD45RO+ cells for memory CD4+ T cells. Sequencing input: memory CD4+ T cells from blood. The receptors originated from an adult in good health and CMV-seronegative.

CDR3 region: CASRAPPSGRNEQYF. The DNA for the CDR3 is TGTGCCAGCAGGGCCCCCCCTAGCGGGAGGAACGAGCAGTACTTC. V and J are TRBV2 and TRBJ2-7; 11 nucleotides line up with TRBD2. Per germline, CDR1 SNHLY and CDR2 FYNNEI. The CDR3 has 15 residues. The V and J ends lost 6 bases and 5 bases, in that order; junction bases with no gene match: 9.

The rearrangement uses TRBV28 and TRBJ2-6; TRBD1 or TRBD2 may be the D gene (5 bases each). This CDR3 spans 16 amino acids. CDR1 is MDHEN and CDR2 is SYDVKM in the germline V gene. The V end was cut by 7 bases, the J end by 2 bases, with 15 bases between. The DNA for the CDR3 is TGTGCCAGCACGAGGGCAGGGCTCCCTGGGGCCAACGTCCTGACTTTC. This sequence encodes CASTRAGLPGANVLTF.